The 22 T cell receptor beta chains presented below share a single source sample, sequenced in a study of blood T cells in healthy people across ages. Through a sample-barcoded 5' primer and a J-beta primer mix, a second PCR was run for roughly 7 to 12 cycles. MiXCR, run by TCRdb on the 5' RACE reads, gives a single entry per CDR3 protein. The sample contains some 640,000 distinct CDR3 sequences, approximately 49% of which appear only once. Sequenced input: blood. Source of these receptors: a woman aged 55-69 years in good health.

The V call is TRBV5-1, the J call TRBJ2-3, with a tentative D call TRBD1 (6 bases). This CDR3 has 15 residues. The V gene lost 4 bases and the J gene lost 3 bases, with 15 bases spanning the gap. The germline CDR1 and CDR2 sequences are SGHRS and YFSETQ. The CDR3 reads CASSPDSGSTDTQYF. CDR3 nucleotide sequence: TGCGCCAGCAGCCCGGACAGTGGATCTACAGATACGCAGTATTTT.

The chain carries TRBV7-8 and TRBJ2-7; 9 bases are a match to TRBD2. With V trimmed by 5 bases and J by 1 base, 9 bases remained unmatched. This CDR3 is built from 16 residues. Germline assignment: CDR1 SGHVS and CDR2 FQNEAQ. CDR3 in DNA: TGTGCCAGCAGCCCCTCCTCTAGCGGGACTTCCTACGAGCAGTACTTC. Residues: CASSPSSSGTSYEQYF.

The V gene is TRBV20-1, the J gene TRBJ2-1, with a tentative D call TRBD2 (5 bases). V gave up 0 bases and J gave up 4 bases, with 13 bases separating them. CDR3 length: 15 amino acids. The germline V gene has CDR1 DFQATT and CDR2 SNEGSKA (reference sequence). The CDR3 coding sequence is TGCAGTGCTAGAGATCCGGCTAGCCGATACAATGAGCAGTTCTTC. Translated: CSARDPASRYNEQFF.

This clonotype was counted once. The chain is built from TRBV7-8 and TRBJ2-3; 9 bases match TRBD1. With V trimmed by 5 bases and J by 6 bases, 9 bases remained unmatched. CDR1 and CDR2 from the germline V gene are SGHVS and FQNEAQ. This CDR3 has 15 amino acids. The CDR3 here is CASSPYGTGRDTQYF. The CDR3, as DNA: TGTGCCAGCAGCCCATACGGGACAGGGAGGGATACGCAGTATTTT. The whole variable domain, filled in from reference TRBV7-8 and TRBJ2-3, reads GAGVSQSPRYKVAKRGQDVALRCDPISGHVSLFWYQQALGQGPEFLTYFQNEAQLDKSGLPSDRFFAERPEGSVSTLKIQRTQQEDSAVYLCASSPYGTGRDTQYFGPGTRLTVL.

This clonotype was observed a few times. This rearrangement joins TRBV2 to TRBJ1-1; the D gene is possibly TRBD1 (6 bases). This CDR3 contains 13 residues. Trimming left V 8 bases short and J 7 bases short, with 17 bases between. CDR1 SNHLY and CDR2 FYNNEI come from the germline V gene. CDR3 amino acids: CASQGSEQGEAFF. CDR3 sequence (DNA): TGTGCCAGCCAAGGGTCCGAACAGGGTGAAGCTTTCTTT.

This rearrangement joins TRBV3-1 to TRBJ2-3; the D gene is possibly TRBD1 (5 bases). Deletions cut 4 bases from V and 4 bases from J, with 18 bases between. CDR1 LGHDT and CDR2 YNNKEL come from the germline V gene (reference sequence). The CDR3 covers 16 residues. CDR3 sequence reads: CASSLRTAGSADTQYF. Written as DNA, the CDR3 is TGTGCCAGCAGCCTACGGACCGCAGGGTCCGCAGATACGCAGTATTTT.

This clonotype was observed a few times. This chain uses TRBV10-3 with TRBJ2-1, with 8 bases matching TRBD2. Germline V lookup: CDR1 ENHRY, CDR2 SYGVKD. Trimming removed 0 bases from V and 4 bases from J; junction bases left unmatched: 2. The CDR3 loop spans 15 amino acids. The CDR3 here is CAISESGGDYNEQFF. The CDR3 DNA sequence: TGTGCCATCAGTGAGTCCGGGGGGGATTACAATGAGCAGTTCTTC.

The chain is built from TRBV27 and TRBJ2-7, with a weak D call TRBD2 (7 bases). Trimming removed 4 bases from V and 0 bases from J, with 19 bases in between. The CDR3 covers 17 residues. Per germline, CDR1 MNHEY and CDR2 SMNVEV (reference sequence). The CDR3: CASSSRGPRGPSYEQYF. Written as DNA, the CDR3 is TGTGCCAGCAGTTCCCGTGGCCCGCGGGGGCCCTCCTACGAGCAGTACTTC.

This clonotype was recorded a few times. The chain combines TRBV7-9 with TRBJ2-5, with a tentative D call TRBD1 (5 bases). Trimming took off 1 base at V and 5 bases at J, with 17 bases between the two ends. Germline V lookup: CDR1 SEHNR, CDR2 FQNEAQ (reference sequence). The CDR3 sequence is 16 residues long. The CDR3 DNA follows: TGTGCCAGCAGCTTAGGACAGATCCCCGGCACTGAGACCCAGTACTTC. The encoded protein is CASSLGQIPGTETQYF.

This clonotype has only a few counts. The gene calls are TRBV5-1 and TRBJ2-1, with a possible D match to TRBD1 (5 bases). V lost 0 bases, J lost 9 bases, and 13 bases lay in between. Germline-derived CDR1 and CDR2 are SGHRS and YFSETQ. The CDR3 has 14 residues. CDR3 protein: CASSLEAGLGEQFF. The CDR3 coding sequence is TGCGCCAGCAGCTTGGAGGCAGGGCTCGGTGAGCAGTTCTTC.

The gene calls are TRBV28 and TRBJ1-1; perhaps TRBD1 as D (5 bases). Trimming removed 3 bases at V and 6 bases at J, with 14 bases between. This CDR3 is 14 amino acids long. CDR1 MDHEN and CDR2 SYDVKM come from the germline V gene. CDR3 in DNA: TGTGCCAGCAGTTTTTTGAGGGGCTCCCCTGAAGCTTTCTTT. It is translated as CASSFLRGSPEAFF.

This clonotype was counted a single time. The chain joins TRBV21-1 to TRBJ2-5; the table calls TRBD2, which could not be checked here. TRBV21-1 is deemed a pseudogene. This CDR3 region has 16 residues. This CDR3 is CASSASRGRMRETQYF. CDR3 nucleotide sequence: TGTGCCAGCAGCGCCTCACGAGGGAGAATGAGGGAGACCCAGTACTTC.

CDR3 sequence reads: CASSNLPARAGETQYF. Written as DNA, the CDR3 is TGCGCCAGCAGCAACCTGCCAGCGAGAGCGGGAGAGACCCAGTACTTC. The chain links TRBV5-1 to TRBJ2-5; D may be TRBD2 (6 bases). Trimming left V 4 bases short and J 4 bases short, with 20 bases between. The CDR3 spans 16 residues. Germline V gene data show CDR1 as SGHRS and CDR2 as YFSETQ.

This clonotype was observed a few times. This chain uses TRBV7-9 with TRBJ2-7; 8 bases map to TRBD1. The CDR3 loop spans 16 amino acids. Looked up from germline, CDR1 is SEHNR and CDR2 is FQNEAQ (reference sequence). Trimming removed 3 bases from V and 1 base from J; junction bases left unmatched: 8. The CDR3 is CASSFRTGTGSYEQYF. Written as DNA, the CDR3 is TGTGCCAGCAGCTTTAGGACAGGGACGGGGTCCTACGAGCAGTACTTC.

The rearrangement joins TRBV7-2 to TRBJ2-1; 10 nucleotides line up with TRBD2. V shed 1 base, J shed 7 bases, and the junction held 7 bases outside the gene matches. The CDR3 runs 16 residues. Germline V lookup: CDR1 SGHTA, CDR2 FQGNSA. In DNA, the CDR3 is TGTGCCAGCAGCTTAGAATCAGCGGGAGGGAAAAATGAGCAGTTCTTC. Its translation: CASSLESAGGKNEQFF.

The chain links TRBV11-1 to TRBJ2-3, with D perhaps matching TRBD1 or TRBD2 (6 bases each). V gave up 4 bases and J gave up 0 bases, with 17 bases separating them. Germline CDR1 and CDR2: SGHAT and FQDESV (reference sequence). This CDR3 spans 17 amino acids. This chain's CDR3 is CASSSSSQGTSTDTQYF. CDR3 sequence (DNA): TGTGCCAGCAGCTCAAGTTCCCAGGGGACTAGCACAGATACGCAGTATTTT.

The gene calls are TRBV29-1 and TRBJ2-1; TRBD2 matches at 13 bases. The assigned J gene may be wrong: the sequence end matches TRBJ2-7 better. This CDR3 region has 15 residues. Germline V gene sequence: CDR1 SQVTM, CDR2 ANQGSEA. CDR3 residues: CSVPGTSGTYNEQYF. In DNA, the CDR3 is TGCAGCGTCCCTGGGACTAGCGGGACCTACAATGAGCAGTACTTC.

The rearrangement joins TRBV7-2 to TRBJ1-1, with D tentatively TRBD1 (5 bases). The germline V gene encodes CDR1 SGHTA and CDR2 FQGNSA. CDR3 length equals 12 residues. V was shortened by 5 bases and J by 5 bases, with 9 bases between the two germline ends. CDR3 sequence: CASSVYRTEAFF. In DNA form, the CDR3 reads TGTGCCAGCAGCGTGTACAGGACTGAAGCTTTCTTT.

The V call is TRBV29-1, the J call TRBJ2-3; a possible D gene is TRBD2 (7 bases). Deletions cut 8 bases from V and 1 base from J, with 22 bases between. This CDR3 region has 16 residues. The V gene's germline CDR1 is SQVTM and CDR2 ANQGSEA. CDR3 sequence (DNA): TGCAGCTTCACGGGCGGGAGAGGGGGAGGCACAGATACGCAGTATTTT. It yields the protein CSFTGGRGGGTDTQYF.

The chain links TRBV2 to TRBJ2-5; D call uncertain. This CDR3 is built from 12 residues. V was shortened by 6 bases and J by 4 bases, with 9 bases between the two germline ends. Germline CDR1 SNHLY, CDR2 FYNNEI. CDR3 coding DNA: TGTGCCAGCAGAGTGTCCCTAGAGACCCAGTACTTC. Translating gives CASRVSLETQYF.

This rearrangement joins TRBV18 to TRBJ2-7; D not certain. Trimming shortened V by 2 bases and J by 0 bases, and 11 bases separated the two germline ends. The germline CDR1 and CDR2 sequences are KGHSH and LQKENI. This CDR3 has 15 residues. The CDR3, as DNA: TGTGCCAGCTCACCAGGCAACAAGAACTCCTACGAGCAGTACTTC. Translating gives CASSPGNKNSYEQYF.

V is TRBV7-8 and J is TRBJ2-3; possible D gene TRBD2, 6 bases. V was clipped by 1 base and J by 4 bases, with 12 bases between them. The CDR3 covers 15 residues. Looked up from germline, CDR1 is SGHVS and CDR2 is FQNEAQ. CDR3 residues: CASSLVEGTADTQYF. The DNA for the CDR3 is TGTGCCAGCAGCTTAGTGGAGGGTACCGCAGATACGCAGTATTTT.